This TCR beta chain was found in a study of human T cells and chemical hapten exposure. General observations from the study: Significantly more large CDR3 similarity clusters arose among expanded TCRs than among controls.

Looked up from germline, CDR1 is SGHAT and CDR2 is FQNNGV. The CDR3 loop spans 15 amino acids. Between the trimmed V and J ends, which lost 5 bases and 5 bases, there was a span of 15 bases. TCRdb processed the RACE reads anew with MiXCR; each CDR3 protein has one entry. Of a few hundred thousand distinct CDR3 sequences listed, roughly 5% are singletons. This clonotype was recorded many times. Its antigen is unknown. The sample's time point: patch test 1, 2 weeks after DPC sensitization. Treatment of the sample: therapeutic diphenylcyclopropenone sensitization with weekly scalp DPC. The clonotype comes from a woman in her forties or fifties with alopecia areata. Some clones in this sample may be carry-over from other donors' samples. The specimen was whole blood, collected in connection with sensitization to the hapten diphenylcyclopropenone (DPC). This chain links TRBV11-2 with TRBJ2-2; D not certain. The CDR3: CASSPEYDVTGELFF. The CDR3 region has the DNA TGTGCCAGCAGCCCAGAGTATGATGTAACCGGGGAGCTGTTTTTT.